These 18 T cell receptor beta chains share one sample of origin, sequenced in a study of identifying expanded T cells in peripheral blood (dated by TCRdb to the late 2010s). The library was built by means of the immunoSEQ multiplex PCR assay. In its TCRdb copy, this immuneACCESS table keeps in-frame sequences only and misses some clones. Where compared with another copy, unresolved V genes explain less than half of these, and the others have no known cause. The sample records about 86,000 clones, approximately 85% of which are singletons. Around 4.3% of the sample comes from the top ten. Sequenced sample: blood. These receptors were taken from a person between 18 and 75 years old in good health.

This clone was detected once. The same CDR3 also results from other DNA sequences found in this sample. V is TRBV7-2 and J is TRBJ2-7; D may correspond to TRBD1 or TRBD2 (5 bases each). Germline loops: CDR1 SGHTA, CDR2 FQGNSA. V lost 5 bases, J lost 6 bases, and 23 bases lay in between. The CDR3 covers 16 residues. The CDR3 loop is CASSAQPQGAAGEQYF. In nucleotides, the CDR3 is TGTGCCAGCAGCGCCCAACCCCAAGGGGCGGCGGGCGAGCAGTACTTC.

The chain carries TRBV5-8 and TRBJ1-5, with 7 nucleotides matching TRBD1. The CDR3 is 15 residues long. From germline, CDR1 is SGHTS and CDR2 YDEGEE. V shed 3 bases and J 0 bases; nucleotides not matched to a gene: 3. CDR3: CASSSQGYSNQPQHF. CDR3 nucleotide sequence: TGTGCCAGCAGCTCACAGGGGTATAGCAATCAGCCCCAGCATTTT.

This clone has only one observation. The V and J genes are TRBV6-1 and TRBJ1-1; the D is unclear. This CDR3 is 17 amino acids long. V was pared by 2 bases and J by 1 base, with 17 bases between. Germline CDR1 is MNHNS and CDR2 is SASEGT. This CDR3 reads CASSENKIGERNTEAFF. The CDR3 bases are TGTGCCAGCAGTGAAAATAAGATTGGGGAAAGGAACACTGAAGCTTTCTTT.

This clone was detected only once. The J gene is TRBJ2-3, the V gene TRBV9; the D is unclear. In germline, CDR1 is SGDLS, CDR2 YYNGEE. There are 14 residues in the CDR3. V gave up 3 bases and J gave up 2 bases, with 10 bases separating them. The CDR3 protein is CASSGRLITDTQYF. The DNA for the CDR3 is TGTGCCAGCAGCGGCAGACTCATCACAGATACGCAGTATTTT.

The CDR3 region is CASSPPGTGGRREQYF. In nucleotides, the CDR3 is TGTGCCAGCTCACCACCCGGGACAGGGGGAAGACGCGAGCAGTACTTC. J is TRBJ2-7 and V is TRBV18; 11 positions match TRBD1. Germline V gene data show CDR1 as KGHSH and CDR2 as LQKENI. The CDR3 is 16 amino acids. V gave up 0 bases and J gave up 6 bases; unmatched junction bases: 7.

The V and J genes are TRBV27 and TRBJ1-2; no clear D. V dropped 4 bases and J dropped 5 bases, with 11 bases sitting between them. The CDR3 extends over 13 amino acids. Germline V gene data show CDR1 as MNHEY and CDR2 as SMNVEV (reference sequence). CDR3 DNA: TGTGCCAGCAGTTACTCGAGAGAGTATGGCTACACCTTC. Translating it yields CASSYSREYGYTF.

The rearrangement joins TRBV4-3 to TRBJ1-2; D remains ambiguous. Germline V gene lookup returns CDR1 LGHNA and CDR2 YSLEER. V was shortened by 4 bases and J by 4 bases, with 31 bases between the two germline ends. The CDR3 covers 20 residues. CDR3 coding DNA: TGCGCCAGCAGCCGGAAGGGTTCGGCAGGACCGAACGCCGAGCTCTATGGCTACACCTTC. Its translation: CASSRKGSAGPNAELYGYTF.

CDR3 loop: CASSVDHLAGIYVDTQYF. DNA of the CDR3: TGTGCCAGCAGCGTAGATCACCTAGCGGGGATTTATGTAGATACGCAGTATTTT. The V and J genes are TRBV9 and TRBJ2-3; TRBD2 aligns across 9 bases. V lost 0 bases and J lost 5; bases outside the gene matches: 13. Germline V gene data show CDR1 as SGDLS and CDR2 as YYNGEE. CDR3 size: 18 residues.

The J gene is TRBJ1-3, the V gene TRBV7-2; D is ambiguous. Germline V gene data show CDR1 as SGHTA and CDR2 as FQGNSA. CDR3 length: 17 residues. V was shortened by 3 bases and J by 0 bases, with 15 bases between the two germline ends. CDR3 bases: TGTGCCAGCAGCTTTCGTATAGATCGCTTCTCTGGAAACACCATATATTTT. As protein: CASSFRIDRFSGNTIYF.

CDR3: CASSVRDRDNEQFF. DNA for the CDR3: TGTGCCAGCAGCGTACGGGACAGGGACAATGAGCAGTTCTTC. The chain joins TRBV7-6 to TRBJ2-1; 9 bases line up with TRBD1. The CDR3 extends over 14 amino acids. Germline values: CDR1 SGHVS, CDR2 FNYEAQ. With 5 bases clipped from V and 5 bases from J, the junction kept 4 bases outside the gene matches.

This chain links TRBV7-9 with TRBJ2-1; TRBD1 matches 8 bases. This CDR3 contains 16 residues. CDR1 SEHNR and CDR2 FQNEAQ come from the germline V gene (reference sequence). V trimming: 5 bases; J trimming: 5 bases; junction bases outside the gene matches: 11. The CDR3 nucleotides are TGTGCCAGCAGCCAATTCGGGACAGGCGATGACAATGAGCAGTTCTTC. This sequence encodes CASSQFGTGDDNEQFF. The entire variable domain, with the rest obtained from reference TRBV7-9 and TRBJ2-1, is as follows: DTGVSQNPRHKITKRGQNVTFRCDPISEHNRLYWYRQTLGQGPEFLTYFQNEAQLEKSRLLSDRFSAERPKGSFSTLEIQRTEQGDSAMYLCASSQFGTGDDNEQFFGPGTRLTVL.

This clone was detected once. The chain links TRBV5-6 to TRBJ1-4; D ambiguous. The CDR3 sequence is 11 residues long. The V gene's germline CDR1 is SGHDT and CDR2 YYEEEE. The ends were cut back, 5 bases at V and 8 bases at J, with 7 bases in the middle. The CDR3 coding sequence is TGTGCCAGCAGTTACGGAGAAAAACTGTTTTTT. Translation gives CASSYGEKLFF.

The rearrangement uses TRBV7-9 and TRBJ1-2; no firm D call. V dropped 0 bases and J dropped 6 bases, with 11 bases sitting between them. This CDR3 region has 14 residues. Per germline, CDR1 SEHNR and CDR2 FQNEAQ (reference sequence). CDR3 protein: CASSLAGKPDGYTF. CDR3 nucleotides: TGTGCCAGCAGCTTAGCTGGGAAGCCTGATGGCTACACCTTC.

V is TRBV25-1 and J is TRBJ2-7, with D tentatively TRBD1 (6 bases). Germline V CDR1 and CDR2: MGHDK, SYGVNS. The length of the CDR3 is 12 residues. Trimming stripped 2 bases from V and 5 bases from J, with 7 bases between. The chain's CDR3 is CASSEGQNEQYF. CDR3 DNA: TGTGCCAGCAGTGAAGGACAGAACGAGCAGTACTTC.

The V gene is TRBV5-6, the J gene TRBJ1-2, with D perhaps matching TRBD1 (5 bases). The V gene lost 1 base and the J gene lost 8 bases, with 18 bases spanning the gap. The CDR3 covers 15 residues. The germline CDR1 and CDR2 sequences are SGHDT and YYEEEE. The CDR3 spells CASSLFAGRAEGYTF. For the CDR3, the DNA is TGTGCCAGCAGCTTGTTCGCGGGACGAGCGGAAGGCTACACCTTC.

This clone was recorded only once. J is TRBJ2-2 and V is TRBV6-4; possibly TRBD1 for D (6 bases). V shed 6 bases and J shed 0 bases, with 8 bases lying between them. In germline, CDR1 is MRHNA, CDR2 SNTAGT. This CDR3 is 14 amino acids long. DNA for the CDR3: TGTGCCAGCAGAGGACAGTCGAACACCGGGGAGCTGTTTTTT. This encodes CASRGQSNTGELFF.

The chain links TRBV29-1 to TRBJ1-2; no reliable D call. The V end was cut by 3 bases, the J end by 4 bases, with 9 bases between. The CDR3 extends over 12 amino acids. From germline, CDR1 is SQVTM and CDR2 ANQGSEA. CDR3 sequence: CSVETRRYGYTF. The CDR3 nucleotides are TGCAGCGTTGAGACCAGACGCTATGGCTACACCTTC.

DNA of the CDR3: TGTGCCAGCACCTACGGATTCAGTTCCGACGAGCAGTACTTC. Protein sequence: CASTYGFSSDEQYF. The rearrangement links TRBV6-5 to TRBJ2-7; no reliable D call. The germline CDR1 and CDR2 sequences are MNHEY and SVGAGI. This CDR3 spans 14 amino acids. V was cut by 7 bases and J by 5 bases, with 18 bases left in between.